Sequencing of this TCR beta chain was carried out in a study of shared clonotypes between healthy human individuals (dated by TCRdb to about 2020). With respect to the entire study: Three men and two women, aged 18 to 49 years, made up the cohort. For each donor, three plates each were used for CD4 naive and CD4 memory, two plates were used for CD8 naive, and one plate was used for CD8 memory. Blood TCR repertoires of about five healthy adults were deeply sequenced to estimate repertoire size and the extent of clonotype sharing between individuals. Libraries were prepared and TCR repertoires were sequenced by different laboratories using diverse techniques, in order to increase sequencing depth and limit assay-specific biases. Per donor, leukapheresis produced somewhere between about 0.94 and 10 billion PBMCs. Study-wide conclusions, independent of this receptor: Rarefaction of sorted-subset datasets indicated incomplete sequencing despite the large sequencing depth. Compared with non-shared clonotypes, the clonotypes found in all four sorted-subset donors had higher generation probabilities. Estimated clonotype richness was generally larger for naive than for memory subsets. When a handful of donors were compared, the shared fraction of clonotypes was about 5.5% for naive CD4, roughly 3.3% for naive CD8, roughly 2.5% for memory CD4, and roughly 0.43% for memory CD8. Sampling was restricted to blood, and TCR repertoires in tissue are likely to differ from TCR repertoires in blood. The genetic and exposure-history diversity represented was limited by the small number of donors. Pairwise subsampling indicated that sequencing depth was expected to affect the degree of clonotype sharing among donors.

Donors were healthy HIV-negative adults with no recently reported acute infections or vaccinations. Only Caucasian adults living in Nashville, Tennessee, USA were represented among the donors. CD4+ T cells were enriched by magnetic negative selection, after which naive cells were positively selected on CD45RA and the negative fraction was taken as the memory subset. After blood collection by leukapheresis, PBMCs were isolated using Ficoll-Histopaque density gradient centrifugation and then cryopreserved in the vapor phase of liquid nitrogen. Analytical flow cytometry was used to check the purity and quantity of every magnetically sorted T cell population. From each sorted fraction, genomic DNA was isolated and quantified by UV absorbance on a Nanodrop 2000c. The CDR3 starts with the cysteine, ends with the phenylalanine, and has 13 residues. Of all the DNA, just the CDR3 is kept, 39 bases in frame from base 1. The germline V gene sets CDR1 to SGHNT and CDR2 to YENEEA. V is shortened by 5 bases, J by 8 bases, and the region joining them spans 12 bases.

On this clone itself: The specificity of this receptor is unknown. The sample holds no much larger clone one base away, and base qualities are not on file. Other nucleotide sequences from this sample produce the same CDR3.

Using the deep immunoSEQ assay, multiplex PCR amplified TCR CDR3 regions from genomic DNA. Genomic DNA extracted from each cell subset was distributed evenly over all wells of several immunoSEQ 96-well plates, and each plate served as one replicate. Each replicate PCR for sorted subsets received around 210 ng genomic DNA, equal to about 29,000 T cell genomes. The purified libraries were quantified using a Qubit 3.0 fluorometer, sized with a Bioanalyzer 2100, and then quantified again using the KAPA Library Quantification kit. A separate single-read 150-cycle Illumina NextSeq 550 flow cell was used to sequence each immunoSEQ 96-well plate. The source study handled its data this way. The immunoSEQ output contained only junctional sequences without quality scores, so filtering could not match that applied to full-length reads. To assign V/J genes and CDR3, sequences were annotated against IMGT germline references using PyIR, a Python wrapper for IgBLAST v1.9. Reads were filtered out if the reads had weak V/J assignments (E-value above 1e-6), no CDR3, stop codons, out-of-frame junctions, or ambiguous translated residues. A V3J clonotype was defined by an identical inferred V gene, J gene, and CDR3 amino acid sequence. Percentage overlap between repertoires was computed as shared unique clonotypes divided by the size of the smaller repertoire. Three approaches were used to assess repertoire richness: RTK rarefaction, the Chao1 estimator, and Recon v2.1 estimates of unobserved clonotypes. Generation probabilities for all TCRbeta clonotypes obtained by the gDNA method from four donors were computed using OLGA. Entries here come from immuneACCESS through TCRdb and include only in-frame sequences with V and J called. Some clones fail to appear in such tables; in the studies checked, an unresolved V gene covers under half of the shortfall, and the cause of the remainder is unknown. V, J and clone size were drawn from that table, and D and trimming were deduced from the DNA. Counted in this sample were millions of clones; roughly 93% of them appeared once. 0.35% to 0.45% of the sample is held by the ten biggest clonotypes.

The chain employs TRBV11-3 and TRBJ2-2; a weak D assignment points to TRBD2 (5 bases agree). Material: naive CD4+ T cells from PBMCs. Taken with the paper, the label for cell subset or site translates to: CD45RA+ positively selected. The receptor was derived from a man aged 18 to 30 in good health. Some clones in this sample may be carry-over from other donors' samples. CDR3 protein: CASSLTSTGELFF. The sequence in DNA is TGTGCCAGCAGCCTCACTAGTACGGGGGAGCTGTTTTTT.